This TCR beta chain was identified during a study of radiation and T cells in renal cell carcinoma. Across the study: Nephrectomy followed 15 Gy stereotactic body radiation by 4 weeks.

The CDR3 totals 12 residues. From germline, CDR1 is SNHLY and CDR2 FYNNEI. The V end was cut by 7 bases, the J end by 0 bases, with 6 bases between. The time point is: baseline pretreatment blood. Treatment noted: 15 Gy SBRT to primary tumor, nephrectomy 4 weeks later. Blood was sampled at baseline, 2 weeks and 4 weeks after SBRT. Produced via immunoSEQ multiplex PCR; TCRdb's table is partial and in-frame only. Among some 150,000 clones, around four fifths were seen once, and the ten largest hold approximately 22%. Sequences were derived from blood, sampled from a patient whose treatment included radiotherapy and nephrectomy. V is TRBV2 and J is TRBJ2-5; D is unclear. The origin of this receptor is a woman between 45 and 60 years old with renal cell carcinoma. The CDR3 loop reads CASNLDQETQYF. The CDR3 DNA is TGTGCCAGCAATCTAGACCAAGAGACCCAGTACTTC. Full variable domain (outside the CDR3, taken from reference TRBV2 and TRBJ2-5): EPEVTQTPSHQVTQMGQEVILRCVPISNHLYFYWYRQILGQKVEFLVSFYNNEISEKSEIFDDQFSVERPDGSNFTLKIRSTKLEDSAMYFCASNLDQETQYFGPGTRLLVL.